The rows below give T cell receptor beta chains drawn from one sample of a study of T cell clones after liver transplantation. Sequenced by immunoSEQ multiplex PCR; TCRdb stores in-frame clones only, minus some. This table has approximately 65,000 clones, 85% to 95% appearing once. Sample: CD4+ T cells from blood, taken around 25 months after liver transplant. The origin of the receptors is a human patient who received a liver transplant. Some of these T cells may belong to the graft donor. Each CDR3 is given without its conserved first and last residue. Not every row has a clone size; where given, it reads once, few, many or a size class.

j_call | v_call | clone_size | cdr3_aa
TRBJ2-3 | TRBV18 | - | ASSPTGGTDTQY
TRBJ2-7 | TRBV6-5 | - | ASSYSDFPYEQY
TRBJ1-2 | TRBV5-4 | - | ASSLDRTGYT
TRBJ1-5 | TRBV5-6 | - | ASSLGTGKGQPQH
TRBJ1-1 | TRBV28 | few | ASSPRGGVAGTEAF
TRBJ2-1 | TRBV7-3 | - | ASSSTRANEQF
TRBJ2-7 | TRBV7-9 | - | ASSPGRVHDEQY
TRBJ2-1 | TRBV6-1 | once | ASRGTGQGYSEQF
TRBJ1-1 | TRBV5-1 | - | ASSLVRFAEAF
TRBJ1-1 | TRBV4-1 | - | ASSQDRGDRGRITEAF
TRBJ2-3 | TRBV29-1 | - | SVAAGPDTQY
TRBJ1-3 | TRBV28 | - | ASSLEIGGNTIY
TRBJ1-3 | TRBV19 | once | ASSRAGGPSGNTIY
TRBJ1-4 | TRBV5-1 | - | ASSLAGNNEKLF
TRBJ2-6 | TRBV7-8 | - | ASSQRQGASGANVLT
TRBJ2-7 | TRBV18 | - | ASSPNLVTGRFYEQY
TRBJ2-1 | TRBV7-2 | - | ASSLDGSSGTSGRNEQF
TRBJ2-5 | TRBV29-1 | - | SGETSGSETQY
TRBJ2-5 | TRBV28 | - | ASSLAGGGQETQY
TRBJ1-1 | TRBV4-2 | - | ASSPKDTLSRRDTEAF
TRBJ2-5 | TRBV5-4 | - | ASSWGDSGLETQY
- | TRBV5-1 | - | ASSLALGGSYEQY
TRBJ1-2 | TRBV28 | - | ASSPGIYGYT
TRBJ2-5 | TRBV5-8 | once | ASSLGTSGSEWETQY
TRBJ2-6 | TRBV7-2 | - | ASSLVGANVLT
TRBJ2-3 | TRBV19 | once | ASSPGLAGQDTQY
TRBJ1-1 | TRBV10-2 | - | ASSDGEGAF
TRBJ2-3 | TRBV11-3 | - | ASSFDSTDTQY
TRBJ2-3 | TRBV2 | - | ASSVELAGGWSTDTQY
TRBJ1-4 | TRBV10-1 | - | ASTELGKLF
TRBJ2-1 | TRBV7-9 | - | ASSPPTSGRAPEQF
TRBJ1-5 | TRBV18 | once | ASSDGTALSGQPQH
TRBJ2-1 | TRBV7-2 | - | ASSSGLLSYNEQF
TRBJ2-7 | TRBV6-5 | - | ASREGQGVRYEQY
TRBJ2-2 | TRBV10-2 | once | ASSAASKAGELF
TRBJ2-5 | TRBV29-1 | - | SVEEGRGVETQY
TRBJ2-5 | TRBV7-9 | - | ASSSTGTVEVQKETQY
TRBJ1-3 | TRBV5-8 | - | ASSSDIHSGNTIY
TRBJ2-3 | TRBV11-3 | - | ASSLETGTDTQY
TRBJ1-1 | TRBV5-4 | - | ASSMDRVNTEAF
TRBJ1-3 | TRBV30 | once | AWSLGQMSSGNTIY
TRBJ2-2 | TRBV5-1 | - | ASSLDRVGGELF
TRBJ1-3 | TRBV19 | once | ASSAGQGALSGNTIY
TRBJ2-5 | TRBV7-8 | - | ASSLGGGETQY
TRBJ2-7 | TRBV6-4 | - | ASSESATPYYEQY
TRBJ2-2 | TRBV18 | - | ASSPRTSGSTNTGELF
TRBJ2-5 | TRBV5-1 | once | ASSDGTGFQETQY
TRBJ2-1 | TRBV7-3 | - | ASSSNSEQF
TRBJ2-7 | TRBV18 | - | ASSGTESYEQY
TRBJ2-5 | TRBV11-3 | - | ASSFSGRGEQETQY
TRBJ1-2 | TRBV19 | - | ASSIGQAANYGYT
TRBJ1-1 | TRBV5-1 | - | ASSLFEGNTEAF
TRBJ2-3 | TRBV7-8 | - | ASSSRGLASSTDTQY
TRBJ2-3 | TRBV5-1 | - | ASSEGLAVTDTQY
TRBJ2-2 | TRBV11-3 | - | ASRSPPGAAGELF